The 26 T cell receptor beta chains below all came from one sample that was sequenced in a study of blood T cells in healthy people across ages. Together with a sample-barcoded 5' primer, a J-beta primer mix was included in a second PCR lasting roughly 6 to 12 cycles. MiXCR was run by TCRdb on the 5' RACE reads, yielding one entry per CDR3 protein. The sample yields around 1,900,000 distinct CDR3 sequences, roughly 43% seen once. The sample consisted of blood. The receptors were gathered from a human donor in good health.

This clonotype turned up a few times. The chain recombines TRBV4-1 with TRBJ2-2; D call uncertain. The CDR3 has 15 residues. V shed 1 base and J shed 6 bases, with 12 bases lying between them. Germline CDR1 and CDR2: MGHRA and YSYEKL. For the CDR3, the DNA is TGCGCCAGCAGCCAAGTTCGAGGATCCGCCGGGGAGCTGTTTTTT. It translates to CASSQVRGSAGELFF.

The CDR3 bases are TGTGCCAGCAGCTTGGATACGAGAGAGACCCAGTACTTC. This translates into CASSLDTRETQYF. The chain uses TRBV5-4 and TRBJ2-5; D remains unclear. Germline V lookup: CDR1 SGHNT, CDR2 YYREEE (reference sequence). The CDR3 has 13 amino acids. V gave up 0 bases and J gave up 4 bases, with 7 bases separating them.

The chain recombines TRBV25-1 with TRBJ2-7; D is ambiguous. There are 14 residues in the CDR3. Looked up from germline, CDR1 is MGHDK and CDR2 is SYGVNS. With 4 bases removed from V and 2 bases from J, the gap between germline ends came to 12 bases. The CDR3 region has the DNA TGTGCCAGCAGTGTGAATGCCCCTCCCTACGAGCAGTACTTC. Amino acid sequence: CASSVNAPPYEQYF.

The rearrangement uses TRBV12-3 or TRBV12-4 and TRBJ1-2; 7 nucleotides align to TRBD1. The CDR3 is made up of 16 amino acids. Trimming cost V 10 bases and J 4 bases; bases outside gene matches: 18. CDR3 sequence: CAIFITSGTETYGYTF. As DNA, the CDR3 is TGTGCCATATTTATCACGTCCGGGACAGAGACCTATGGCTACACCTTC.

This clonotype showed up just a few times. The J gene is TRBJ1-2, the V gene TRBV29-1; D gene ambiguous. Germline V gives CDR1 SQVTM, CDR2 ANQGSEA. The V gene lost 4 bases and the J gene lost 2 bases, with 8 bases spanning the gap. This CDR3 region has 12 residues. CDR3 protein: CSVASVNYGYTF. In nucleotides, the CDR3 is TGCAGCGTTGCCTCGGTGAACTATGGCTACACCTTC.

The chain employs TRBV5-1 and TRBJ2-1; possible D gene TRBD2, 6 bases. This CDR3 region has 17 residues. Trimming removed 1 base from V and 4 bases from J, with 18 bases in between. The V gene's germline CDR1 is SGHRS and CDR2 YFSETQ. The CDR3 sequence is CASSLLRTGSSYNEQFF. As DNA, the CDR3 is TGCGCCAGCAGCTTGTTAAGAACCGGGAGTTCTTACAATGAGCAGTTCTTC.

This clonotype showed up just a few times. The chain has TRBV2 and TRBJ1-2; a possible D gene is TRBD1 (6 bases). Germline loops: CDR1 SNHLY, CDR2 FYNNEI. Trimming stripped 2 bases from V and 4 bases from J, with 11 bases between. This CDR3 has 14 residues. For the CDR3, the DNA is TGTGCCAGCAGTGAAACTACAGGGATCTATGGCTACACCTTC. Translated: CASSETTGIYGYTF.

The genes are TRBV25-1 and TRBJ2-5, with 9 bases fitting TRBD2. The DNA end lines up better with TRBJ2-7; the J call may be wrong. This CDR3 has 15 residues. Germline CDR1 and CDR2: MGHDK and SYGVNS. Written as DNA, the CDR3 is TGTGCCAGCAGTGAGATCGTTAGCGGGGGCTACGAGCAGTACTTC. Protein sequence: CASSEIVSGGYEQYF.

As to this clonotype: A much more abundant neighbour one base away suggests this may be a read error. The gene calls are TRBV12-3 or TRBV12-4 and TRBJ2-1; TRBD1 might be the D (5 bases). The CDR3 spans 13 residues. The V end was cut by 3 bases, the J end by 10 bases, with 13 bases between. CDR3 bases: TGTGCCAGCAGTTTCGACAGCTCCTACGAGCAGTTCTTC. Translating gives CASSFDSSYEQFF.

Only a few counts were recorded for this clonotype. The gene calls are TRBV20-1 and TRBJ2-5; TRBD2 might be the D (5 bases). The V and J ends lost 0 bases and 5 bases respectively, with 10 bases between them. Germline CDR1 reads DFQATT; CDR2 reads SNEGSKA (reference sequence). The length of the CDR3 is 13 residues. The CDR3 is CSARDSGMETQYF. CDR3 DNA sequence: TGCAGTGCTAGAGATTCCGGGATGGAGACCCAGTACTTC.

This chain connects TRBV21-1 to TRBJ1-6; the D call in the table, TRBD1, was not verified against the DNA. TRBV21-1 is marked as a pseudogene. CDR3 length: 19 residues. The CDR3: CASSKYGTGVLSYNSPLHF. The CDR3 region has the DNA TGTGCCAGCAGCAAATACGGGACAGGGGTTTTGTCCTATAATTCACCCCTCCACTTT.

The genes are TRBV4-1 and TRBJ2-7; D uncertain. The V end lost 3 bases, the J end lost 0 bases, and 9 bases lay between the germline ends. Per the germline V gene, CDR1 is MGHRA and CDR2 is YSYEKL. The CDR3 contains 14 residues. The DNA of the CDR3 is TGCGCCAGCAGCCAGACGGCAGTCTCCTACGAGCAGTACTTC. Translating it yields CASSQTAVSYEQYF.

The rearrangement links TRBV14 to TRBJ1-4, with no clear D. The CDR3 spans 14 residues. Germline CDR1 SGHDN, CDR2 FVKESK. In DNA form, the CDR3 reads TGTGCGGTCTCGCCCCTCTCAACTAATGAAAAACTGTTTTTT. Translating gives CAVSPLSTNEKLFF. Drawing the rest from reference TRBV14 and TRBJ1-4, the complete variable domain is EAGVTQFPSHSVIEKGQTVTLRCDPISGHDNLYWYRRVMGKEIKFLLHFVKESKQDESGMPNNRFLAERTGGTYSTLKVQPAELEDSGVYFCAVSPLSTNEKLFFGSGTQLSVL.

The genes are TRBV2 and TRBJ2-7; a weak D match, TRBD2 (5 bases). Germline-derived CDR1 and CDR2 are SNHLY and FYNNEI. This CDR3 region has 12 residues. Trimming removed 4 bases from V and 5 bases from J, with 9 bases in between. CDR3 DNA: TGTGCCAGCAGTGCCCGGGGAAACGAGCAGTACTTC. Encoded protein: CASSARGNEQYF. Full variable domain (remainder filled in from reference TRBV2 and TRBJ2-7): EPEVTQTPSHQVTQMGQEVILRCVPISNHLYFYWYRQILGQKVEFLVSFYNNEISEKSEIFDDQFSVERPDGSNFTLKIRSTKLEDSAMYFCASSARGNEQYFGPGTRLTVT.

The rearrangement links TRBV6-2 or TRBV6-3 to TRBJ1-2; no clear D. V lost 2 bases and J 5 bases, leaving 9 bases between the germline ends. CDR3 length: 13 amino acids. The germline V gene has CDR1 MNHEY and CDR2 SVGEGT. CDR3 loop: CASSYGLYYGYTF. DNA of the CDR3: TGTGCCAGCAGTTACGGGCTCTATTATGGCTACACCTTC.

About this clonotype itself: A far larger clone is only one base removed, so a read error is likely. The V and J genes are TRBV12-3 or TRBV12-4 and TRBJ1-2, with D unresolved. This CDR3 has 12 residues. Here the CDR3 reads CASSPGGYGCTF. CDR3 coding DNA: TGTGCCAGCAGCCCTGGCGGCTATGGCTGCACCTTC.

The genes are TRBV20-1 and TRBJ1-1, with D unclear. This CDR3 spans 14 amino acids. Per the germline V gene, CDR1 is DFQATT and CDR2 is SNEGSKA (reference sequence). The V end was cut by 0 bases, the J end by 3 bases, with 11 bases between. This CDR3 is CSARDLGFDTEAFF. DNA of the CDR3: TGCAGTGCTAGAGATCTAGGTTTTGACACTGAAGCTTTCTTT.

This chain joins TRBV14 and TRBJ2-5; D possibly corresponds to TRBD2 (6 bases). Trimming took 1 base from V and 11 from J, leaving 17 bases between them. The CDR3 is 14 amino acids. Germline assignment: CDR1 SGHDN and CDR2 FVKESK. Here the CDR3 DNA reads TGTGCCAGCAGCCAAGGTGCGCATTGGGGGGAGCAGTACTTC. Amino acid sequence: CASSQGAHWGEQYF.

This clonotype was seen a handful of times. V is TRBV27 and J is TRBJ1-2, with a weak D call TRBD1 (6 bases). V was shortened by 5 bases and J by 4 bases, with 17 bases between the two germline ends. Germline CDR1 is MNHEY and CDR2 is SMNVEV (reference sequence). The CDR3 has 15 residues. CDR3 loop: CASSPTGLPPYGYTF. The CDR3 nucleotides are TGTGCCAGCAGTCCTACAGGGTTACCACCCTATGGCTACACCTTC.

The chain uses TRBV7-9 and TRBJ1-5; D ambiguous. Germline CDR1 and CDR2: SEHNR and FQNEAQ (reference sequence). There are 14 residues in the CDR3. V was clipped by 5 bases and J by 1 base, with 9 bases between them. The CDR3 DNA is TGTGCCAGCAGCATCGTAGGCAGCAATCAGCCCCAGCATTTT. Residues: CASSIVGSNQPQHF.

This clonotype has just a few counts. V and J are TRBV12-3 or TRBV12-4 and TRBJ1-5, with D uncertain. The CDR3 totals 13 residues. V was cut by 3 bases and J by 7 bases, with 10 bases left in between. CDR3 sequence (DNA): TGTGCCAGCAGTTTTTCAGGAGGGCAGCCCCAGCATTTT. Amino acid sequence: CASSFSGGQPQHF.

This clonotype was detected only a few times. The gene calls are TRBV19 and TRBJ2-1, with 7 bases matching TRBD1. V gave up 5 bases and J gave up 8 bases; unmatched junction bases: 15. Germline CDR1 and CDR2: LNHDA and SQIVND (reference sequence). CDR3 length: 16 amino acids. CDR3 nucleotide sequence: TGTGCCAGTAGTCCCAACCGGGACAGCGTTGGTGATGAGCAGTTCTTC. Translating gives CASSPNRDSVGDEQFF.

The chain uses TRBV5-1 and TRBJ2-1, with 7 bases matching TRBD1. This CDR3 comprises 15 residues. The germline gives CDR1 SGHRS, CDR2 YFSETQ. V shed 6 bases, J shed 2 bases, and the junction held 8 bases outside the gene matches. This CDR3 is CASTGTQGAYNEQFF. CDR3 in DNA: TGCGCCAGCACGGGAACCCAGGGGGCCTACAATGAGCAGTTCTTC. The entire variable domain, with the rest obtained from reference TRBV5-1 and TRBJ2-1, is as follows: KAGVTQTPRYLIKTRGQQVTLSCSPISGHRSVSWYQQTPGQGLQFLFEYFSETQRNKGNFPGRFSGRQFSNSRSEMNVSTLELGDSALYLCASTGTQGAYNEQFFGPGTRLTVL.

As regards this clonotype: Likely a read error: the CDR3 ends without its conserved phenylalanine or tryptophan. The genes are TRBV24-1 and TRBJ1-2; TRBD1 aligns across 7 bases. Germline V lookup: CDR1 KGHDR, CDR2 SFDVKD. After removal of 2 bases from V and 5 bases from J, the junction contained 4 bases not matched to a gene. This CDR3 is built from 14 residues. CDR3 DNA: TGTGCCACCAGTGATTCCGGGACAGTTTATGGCTACACCTGC. Translation: CATSDSGTVYGYTC.

In this sample, this clonotype turned up a few times. V and J are TRBV20-1 and TRBJ1-5; 7 positions match TRBD1. The CDR3 length is 13 residues. Germline loops: CDR1 DFQATT, CDR2 SNEGSKA (reference sequence). J gave up 5 bases and V 6 bases, and 7 bases lay outside the gene matches. Written as DNA, the CDR3 is TGCAGTGCCGCGTTAGGGGGCCATCAGCCCCAGCATTTT. This sequence encodes CSAALGGHQPQHF.

This clonotype was detected only a few times. The rearrangement joins TRBV12-3 or TRBV12-4 to TRBJ1-1; D might be TRBD1 (5 bases). With 0 bases removed from V and 3 bases from J, the gap between germline ends came to 32 bases. This CDR3 has 22 amino acids. CDR3 nucleotides: TGTGCCAGCAGTTTAGCGGTAGGGGCCCAACCAAACACAGGCGACTCTGACACTGAAGCTTTCTTT. Amino acid sequence: CASSLAVGAQPNTGDSDTEAFF.